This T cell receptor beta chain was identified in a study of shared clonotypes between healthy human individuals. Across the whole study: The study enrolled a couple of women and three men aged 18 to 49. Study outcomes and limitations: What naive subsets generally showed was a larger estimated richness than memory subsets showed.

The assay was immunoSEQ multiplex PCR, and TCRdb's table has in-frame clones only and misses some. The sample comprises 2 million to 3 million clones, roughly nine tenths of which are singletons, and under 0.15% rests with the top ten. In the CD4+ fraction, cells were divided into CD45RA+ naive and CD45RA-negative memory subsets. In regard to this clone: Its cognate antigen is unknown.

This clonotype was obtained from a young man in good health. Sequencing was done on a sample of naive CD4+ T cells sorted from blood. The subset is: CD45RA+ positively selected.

The CDR3 loop is CASSQDLLQGAGEQYF. CDR3 nucleotide sequence: TGCGCCAGCAGCCAAGACCTCCTACAGGGGGCGGGGGAGCAGTACTTC. The genes are TRBV4-3 and TRBJ2-5, with 9 bases identical to TRBD1. Per the germline V gene, CDR1 is LGHNA and CDR2 is YSLEER. This CDR3 comprises 16 residues. Germline trimming cut 0 bases from V and 11 bases from J; bases unmatched to any gene: 13.